These 5 T cell receptor beta chains were sequenced from one sample in a study of T cell responses to AZD1222 COVID-19 vaccine. TCRdb's table, derived via immunoSEQ multiplex PCR, lists solely in-frame clones and lacks some. Of about 120,000 clones in the sample, over 75% are singletons; the top ten hold more than 9%. Sequencing used peripheral blood, obtained on day 0 of AZD1222 vaccination. These TCRs come from an adult in good health.

The chain employs TRBV27 and TRBJ1-2; a possible D gene is TRBD1 (5 bases). The CDR3 length is 15 residues. V gave up 5 bases and J gave up 4 bases, with 17 bases separating them. Germline V gene data show CDR1 as MNHEY and CDR2 as SMNVEV (reference sequence). CDR3 region: CASSGGDLSSYGYTF. DNA for the CDR3: TGTGCCAGCAGTGGGGGGGACCTGTCGAGCTATGGCTACACCTTC.

The rearrangement links TRBV12-5 to TRBJ2-2, with 9 bases identical to TRBD1. The CDR3 length is 17 residues. Germline V gives CDR1 LGHNT, CDR2 FRNRAP. The V gene end was trimmed by 3 bases and the J gene end by 4 bases; junction bases not matched to a gene: 9. The CDR3 loop reads CASGLGNRGLGTGELFF. The CDR3 DNA is TGTGCTAGTGGTTTAGGAAACAGGGGGCTCGGCACCGGGGAGCTGTTTTTT.

This chain connects TRBV29-1 to TRBJ2-5; 9 bases fit TRBD1. V lost 7 bases and J lost 4; bases outside the gene matches: 4. The V gene's germline CDR1 is SQVTM and CDR2 ANQGSEA. The CDR3 covers 12 residues. CDR3 in amino acids: CSGGQGGETQYF. CDR3 in DNA: TGCAGCGGGGGACAGGGAGGAGAGACCCAGTACTTC.

The rearrangement joins TRBV28 to TRBJ1-1; D is unresolved. The CDR3 length is 13 residues. CDR1 MDHEN and CDR2 SYDVKM come from the germline V gene. The ends were cut back, 6 bases at V and 1 base at J, with 9 bases in the middle. CDR3 coding DNA: TGTGCCAGCAGCCAGATCCGGAACACTGAAGCTTTCTTT. This encodes CASSQIRNTEAFF.

This clone was seen just once. The CDR3 DNA sequence: TGTGCCAGCATTCTGACAGGTCTGAACGAGCAGTACTTC. Protein: CASILTGLNEQYF. This chain joins TRBV12-3 or TRBV12-4 and TRBJ2-7; perhaps TRBD1 as D (6 bases). V was shortened by 7 bases and J by 5 bases, with 15 bases between the two germline ends. The length of the CDR3 is 13 residues.